The table lists the clone carrying this T cell receptor (beta chain) with a count of one. Its antigen is undetermined. Sequencing used immunoSEQ multiplex PCR; TCRdb keeps in-frame clones, though not all of them. The sample consists of 2.3 million or so clones, 90% to 95% of them appearing once. This sample was taken from a study of shared clonotypes between healthy human individuals. Study findings and constraints: Among donors, the sharing of clonotypes was expected to be influenced by sequencing depth.

The CDR3 has 16 amino acids. With 5 bases removed from V and 1 base from J, the gap between germline ends came to 12 bases. Germline loops: CDR1 MDHEN, CDR2 SYDVKM. The V call is TRBV28, the J call TRBJ2-6, with D perhaps matching TRBD1 (6 bases). Input material: naive CD4+ T cells from PBMCs. Documented subset: CD45RA+ positively selected. The receptor was derived from a man between 18 and 35 years old in good health. Some clones in this sample may be carry-over from other donors' samples. Written as DNA, the CDR3 is TGTGCCAGCAGTGTTGCAGGGGCTTCTGGGGCCAACGTCCTGACTTTC. Translation gives CASSVAGASGANVLTF.